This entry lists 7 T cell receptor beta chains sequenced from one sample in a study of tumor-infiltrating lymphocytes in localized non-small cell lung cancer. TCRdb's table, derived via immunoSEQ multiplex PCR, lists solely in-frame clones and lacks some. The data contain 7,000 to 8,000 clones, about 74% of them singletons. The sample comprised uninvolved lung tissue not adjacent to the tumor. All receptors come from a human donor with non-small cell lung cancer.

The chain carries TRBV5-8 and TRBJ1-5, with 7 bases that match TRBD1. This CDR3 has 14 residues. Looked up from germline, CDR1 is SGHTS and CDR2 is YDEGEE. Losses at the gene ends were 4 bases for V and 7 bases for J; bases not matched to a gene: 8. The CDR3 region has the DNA TGTGCCAGCAGCCGAGACAGGGCTGGCCAGCCCCAGCATTTT. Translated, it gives CASSRDRAGQPQHF.

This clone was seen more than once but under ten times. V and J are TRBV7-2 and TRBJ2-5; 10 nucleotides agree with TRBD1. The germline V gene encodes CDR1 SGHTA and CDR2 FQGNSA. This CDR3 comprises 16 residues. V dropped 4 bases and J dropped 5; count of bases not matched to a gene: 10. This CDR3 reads CASSSLLGQGLETQYF. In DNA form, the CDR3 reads TGTGCCAGCAGCTCCCTCCTGGGACAGGGGCTGGAGACCCAGTACTTC.

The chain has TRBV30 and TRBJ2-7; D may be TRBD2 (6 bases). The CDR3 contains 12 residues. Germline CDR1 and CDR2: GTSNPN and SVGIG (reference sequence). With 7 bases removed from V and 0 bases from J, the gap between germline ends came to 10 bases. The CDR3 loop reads CASDGSSYEQYF. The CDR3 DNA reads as TGTGCCTCAGACGGGAGCTCCTACGAGCAGTACTTC.

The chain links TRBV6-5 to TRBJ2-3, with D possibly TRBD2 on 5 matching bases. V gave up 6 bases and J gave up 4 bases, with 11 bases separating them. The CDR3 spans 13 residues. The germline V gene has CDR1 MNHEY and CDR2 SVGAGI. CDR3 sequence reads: CASSLQEADTQYF. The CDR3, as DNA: TGTGCCAGCAGCCTCCAGGAGGCAGATACGCAGTATTTT.

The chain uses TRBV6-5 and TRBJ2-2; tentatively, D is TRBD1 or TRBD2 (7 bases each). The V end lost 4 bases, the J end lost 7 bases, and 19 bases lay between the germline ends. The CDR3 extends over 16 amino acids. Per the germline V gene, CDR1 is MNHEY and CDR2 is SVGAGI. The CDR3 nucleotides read TGTGCCAGCAGTTTTCGTTTGGGACAGCGGGACGGGGAGCTGTTTTTT. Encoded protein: CASSFRLGQRDGELFF.

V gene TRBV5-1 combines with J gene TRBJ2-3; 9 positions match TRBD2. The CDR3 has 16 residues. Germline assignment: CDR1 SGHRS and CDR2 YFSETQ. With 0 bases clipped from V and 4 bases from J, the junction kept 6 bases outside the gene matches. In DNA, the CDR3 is TGCGCCAGCAGCTTGGGAGAGCGGGGGGCGGCAGATACGCAGTATTTT. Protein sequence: CASSLGERGAADTQYF.

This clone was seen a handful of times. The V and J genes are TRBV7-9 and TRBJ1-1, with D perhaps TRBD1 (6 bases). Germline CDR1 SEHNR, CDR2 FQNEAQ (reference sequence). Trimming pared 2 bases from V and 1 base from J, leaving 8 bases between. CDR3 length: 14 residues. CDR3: CASSLKGGNTEAFF. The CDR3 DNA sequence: TGTGCCAGCAGCTTAAAAGGGGGGAACACTGAAGCTTTCTTT.